The 22 T cell receptor beta chains reported below all come from one sample, sequenced in a study of T cell responses to AZD1222 COVID-19 vaccine. This table comes from immunoSEQ multiplex PCR, and its TCRdb copy is limited to in-frame clones, with some not included. The sample shows fewer than 200,000 clones, over 85% of them seen only once. This specimen was peripheral blood, taken on day 0 of AZD1222 vaccination. These receptors were taken from an adult in good health.

The V and J genes are TRBV7-9 and TRBJ2-5; either TRBD1 or TRBD2 may fit D (6 bases each). Germline CDR1 SEHNR, CDR2 FQNEAQ (reference sequence). V lost 3 bases and J 5 bases, leaving 13 bases between the germline ends. The CDR3 is made up of 14 amino acids. CDR3 bases: TGTGCCAGCAGCTTTCGGGGGCTCGAGGAGACCCAGTACTTC. Translation gives CASSFRGLEETQYF.

The V call is TRBV11-1, the J call TRBJ2-3; D not resolved. V lost 0 bases and J 5 bases, leaving 9 bases between the germline ends. The CDR3 runs to 14 residues. Looked up from germline, CDR1 is SGHAT and CDR2 is FQDESV (reference sequence). CDR3 sequence reads: CASSLAKWEDTQYF. As DNA, the CDR3 is TGTGCCAGCAGCTTAGCAAAGTGGGAAGATACGCAGTATTTT. Full variable domain (remainder filled in from reference TRBV11-1 and TRBJ2-3): EAEVAQSPRYKITEKSQAVAFWCDPISGHATLYWYRQILGQGPELLVQFQDESVVDDSQLPKDRFSAERLKGVDSTLKIQPAELGDSAMYLCASSLAKWEDTQYFGPGTRLTVL.

The chain recombines TRBV15 with TRBJ1-4; D remains ambiguous. Per germline, CDR1 LNHNV and CDR2 YYDKDF (reference sequence). The V gene lost 3 bases and the J gene lost 8 bases, with 13 bases spanning the gap. The CDR3 totals 14 residues. The CDR3 region is CATSSLLGGEKLFF. The CDR3 DNA sequence: TGTGCCACCAGCAGCCTCCTTGGCGGGGAAAAACTGTTTTTT.

Only one count was recorded for this clone. The genes are TRBV6-5 and TRBJ1-2, with D possibly being TRBD1 (5 bases). Germline loops: CDR1 MNHEY, CDR2 SVGAGI. The CDR3 loop spans 14 amino acids. Deletions cut 2 bases from V and 4 bases from J, with 11 bases between. CDR3 sequence reads: CASSYGAAAYGYTF. The CDR3 coding sequence is TGTGCCAGCAGTTACGGGGCCGCGGCCTATGGCTACACCTTC.

The V and J genes are TRBV19 and TRBJ1-4, with D uncertain. CDR3 size: 16 residues. Germline assignment: CDR1 LNHDA and CDR2 SQIVND (reference sequence). V lost 3 bases and J 7 bases, leaving 18 bases between the germline ends. CDR3 coding DNA: TGTGCCAGTAGTATGGCGCCCCTCGCCGGGGTTGAAAAACTGTTTTTT. It translates to CASSMAPLAGVEKLFF.

The chain recombines TRBV3-1 (or the pseudogene TRBV3-2) with TRBJ2-1; D is perhaps TRBD2 (5 bases). Germline lookup yields CDR1 LGHDT and CDR2 YNNKEL (reference sequence). The CDR3 is 14 amino acids. V gave up 4 bases and J gave up 9 bases, with 16 bases separating them. CDR3 coding DNA: TGTGCCAGCAGCCCGCAGAGGGCGACACGTGAGCAGTTCTTC. The encoded protein is CASSPQRATREQFF.

The chain links TRBV25-1 to TRBJ1-2; 9 bases map to TRBD1. This CDR3 is 14 amino acids long. In germline, CDR1 is MGHDK, CDR2 SYGVNS. Losses at the gene ends were 7 bases for V and 7 bases for J; bases not matched to a gene: 10. CDR3 loop: CASTSTGGGFGYTF. DNA for the CDR3: TGTGCCAGCACTTCAACAGGGGGCGGGTTTGGCTACACCTTC.

On this clone itself: This same CDR3 is encoded by further DNA sequences in the sample. The chain has TRBV6-1 and TRBJ1-2; D gene ambiguous. CDR3 length: 14 residues. From germline, CDR1 is MNHNS and CDR2 SASEGT. The germline V and J ends were trimmed by 1 base and 2 bases, with 8 bases remaining between them. The CDR3 bases are TGTGCCAGCAGTGAAGGGAGGCAGAACTATGGCTACACCTTC. The encoded protein is CASSEGRQNYGYTF.

The V gene is TRBV4-3, the J gene TRBJ1-2; 9 bases are a match to TRBD1. CDR3 length: 18 residues. CDR1 and CDR2 from the germline V gene are LGHNA and YSLEER. Trimming removed 1 base from V and 5 bases from J; junction bases left unmatched: 14. CDR3 coding DNA: TGCGCCAGCAGCCAAGGGTTGGGTTCGACAGGGGGGGAGTATGGCTACACCTTC. As protein: CASSQGLGSTGGEYGYTF.

CDR3 residues: CASRGQGAITGELFF. CDR3 nucleotides: TGTGCCAGCCGGGGACAGGGGGCTATAACCGGGGAGCTGTTTTTT. The chain employs TRBV6-5 and TRBJ2-2; 12 bases agree with TRBD1. The CDR3 consists of 15 residues. Germline CDR1 and CDR2: MNHEY and SVGAGI. After removal of 8 bases from V and 5 bases from J, the junction contained 6 bases not matched to a gene.

The count of this clone is one. The rearrangement links TRBV19 to TRBJ1-1; D ambiguous. In germline, CDR1 is LNHDA, CDR2 SQIVND (reference sequence). This CDR3 has 13 amino acids. Trimming cost V 8 bases and J 2 bases, with 12 bases left between them. CDR3 region: CASSTGYNTEAFF. CDR3 nucleotide sequence: TGTGCCAGTTCGACCGGGTATAACACTGAAGCTTTCTTT.

The chain couples TRBV7-9 to TRBJ1-2, with D hard to call. V dropped 5 bases and J dropped 5 bases, with 15 bases sitting between them. Germline values: CDR1 SEHNR, CDR2 FQNEAQ (reference sequence). The CDR3 is 14 residues long. The CDR3 region has the DNA TGTGCCAGCAGCACCACCGCCCCGGGGTATGGCTACACCTTC. Translating gives CASSTTAPGYGYTF.

The CDR3 nucleotides are TGTGCCAGCAGTTTAGGGGTTCCCGCTAACTATGGCTACACCTTC. This sequence encodes CASSLGVPANYGYTF. This rearrangement joins TRBV27 to TRBJ1-2; D not resolved. Germline V gives CDR1 MNHEY, CDR2 SMNVEV (reference sequence). The length of the CDR3 is 15 residues. Trimming stripped 2 bases from V and 0 bases from J, with 10 bases between.

The V and J genes are TRBV6-2 or TRBV6-3 and TRBJ2-7; TRBD1 or TRBD2 may be the D gene (5 bases each). V lost 4 bases, J lost 2 bases, and 18 bases lay in between. In germline, CDR1 is MNHEY, CDR2 SVGEGT. CDR3 length: 16 amino acids. The CDR3 spells CASSSGPQDIPYEQYF. Written as DNA, the CDR3 is TGTGCCAGCAGTTCGGGACCCCAAGACATCCCCTACGAGCAGTACTTC.

This CDR3 reads CASSDERTATNEKLFF. The CDR3 nucleotides are TGTGCCAGCAGCGACGAACGGACGGCAACTAATGAAAAACTGTTTTTT. The V call is TRBV9, the J call TRBJ1-4; D gene ambiguous. The CDR3 is made up of 16 amino acids. Germline loops: CDR1 SGDLS, CDR2 YYNGEE. V was cut by 3 bases and J by 0 bases, with 12 bases left in between.

There are a few counts of this clone. The rearrangement uses TRBV19 and TRBJ2-6; TRBD1 matches at 7 bases. After removal of 7 bases from V and 2 bases from J, the junction contained 5 bases not matched to a gene. The germline V gene has CDR1 LNHDA and CDR2 SQIVND (reference sequence). CDR3 length equals 15 residues. The CDR3 DNA sequence: TGTGCCAGTAAGACAGGGTCTACTGGGGCCAACGTCCTGACTTTC. It codes for CASKTGSTGANVLTF.

V and J are TRBV9 and TRBJ2-2; tentative D call: TRBD2 (5 bases). From germline, CDR1 is SGDLS and CDR2 YYNGEE. Between the trimmed V and J ends, which lost 4 bases and 6 bases, there was a span of 10 bases. The CDR3 has 13 residues. CDR3 amino acids: CASSRTDSGELFF. In DNA form, the CDR3 reads TGTGCCAGCAGCCGGACTGATTCCGGGGAGCTGTTTTTT.

The V gene is TRBV19, the J gene TRBJ2-4; D is possibly TRBD2 (6 bases). Between the trimmed V and J ends, which lost 1 base and 2 bases, there was a span of 9 bases. CDR1 and CDR2 from the germline V gene are LNHDA and SQIVND (reference sequence). The CDR3 is 15 amino acids. The CDR3, as DNA: TGTGCCAGTAGTATAGCTCGGGGGACCAAAAACATTCAGTACTTC. Translation gives CASSIARGTKNIQYF.

V gene TRBV18 combines with J gene TRBJ1-3; no definite D call. The germline CDR1 and CDR2 sequences are KGHSH and LQKENI. This CDR3 has 13 residues. With 2 bases removed from V and 6 bases from J, the gap between germline ends came to 8 bases. The CDR3 DNA reads TGTGCCAGCTCACCAAGTCAGGAAAACACCATATATTTT. Translating it yields CASSPSQENTIYF.

V usage is TRBV5-5 and J usage is TRBJ2-5, with unresolved D. This CDR3 comprises 14 residues. V was pared by 0 bases and J by 4 bases, with 10 bases between. Looked up from germline, CDR1 is SGHKS and CDR2 is YYEKEE (reference sequence). The CDR3 is CASSLGGFLETQYF. The CDR3 DNA reads as TGTGCCAGCAGCTTGGGGGGATTCCTAGAGACCCAGTACTTC. Combining the CDR3 with reference TRBV5-5 and TRBJ2-5 gives the whole variable domain DAGVTQSPTHLIKTRGQQVTLRCSPISGHKSVSWYQQVLGQGPQFIFQYYEKEERGRGNFPDRFSARQFPNYSSELNVNALLLGDSALYLCASSLGGFLETQYFGPGTRLLVL.

The CDR3 loop reads CATSDSGQASSYNEQFF. The CDR3 bases are TGTGCCACCAGTGATTCGGGACAGGCGAGCTCCTACAATGAGCAGTTCTTC. V is TRBV24-1 and J is TRBJ2-1; 8 nucleotides line up with TRBD1. The CDR3 runs to 17 residues. CDR1 KGHDR and CDR2 SFDVKD come from the germline V gene. The V and J ends lost 2 bases and 0 bases, in that order; junction bases with no gene match: 5.

The chain is built from TRBV4-3 and TRBJ1-2; D call uncertain. V lost 0 bases to trimming and J lost 2 bases, with 10 bases between them. The CDR3 contains 15 residues. CDR1 is LGHNA, CDR2 YSLEER, per germline. The CDR3 DNA reads as TGCGCCAGCAGCCAAGATTGGCAGGCGAACTATGGCTACACCTTC. Translated, it gives CASSQDWQANYGYTF.